The T cell receptor beta chain under discussion was sequenced for a study of neoadjuvant nivolumab and ipilimumab in lung cancer. Sequencing was performed with immunoSEQ multiplex PCR; in TCRdb, only in-frame clones are kept and a portion is missing. The table records 40,000 to 60,000 clones, 75% to 90% of them present only once. Germline lookup yields CDR1 SGHKS and CDR2 YYEKEE (reference sequence). Trimming removed 2 bases at V and 7 bases at J, with 13 bases between. CDR3 size: 15 residues. The chain couples TRBV5-5 to TRBJ2-6; D is uncertain. This clonotype was obtained from an adult with non-small cell lung cancer. Some clones in this sample may be carry-over from other donors' samples. The specimen was blood, collected before neoadjuvant nivolumab, alone or with ipilimumab. Here the CDR3 reads CASSLGSGFANVLTF. CDR3 DNA sequence: TGTGCCAGCAGCTTAGGCTCTGGGTTCGCCAACGTCCTGACTTTC.